Reported below is one T cell receptor beta chain. These data come from a study of control samples from healthy donors and cancer patients. The trim removed 5 bases at V and 8 bases at J, leaving 9 bases unmatched. This CDR3 contains 15 residues. The germline V gene has CDR1 LNHDA and CDR2 SQIVND (reference sequence). Assay: immunoSEQ multiplex PCR; the TCRdb copy retains only in-frame clones and omits some. The sample comprises approximately 97,000 clones, just under 95% of which are singletons, and 3% rests with the top ten. The V call is TRBV19, the J call TRBJ1-4; the match to TRBD1 covers 9 bases. Sequencing was carried out using blood. This receptor was obtained from a human donor in good health. The donor label of this sample is uncertain. CDR3 region: CASSDRQGGREKLFF. For the CDR3, the DNA is TGTGCCAGTAGTGACCGACAGGGGGGTCGCGAAAAACTGTTTTTT.